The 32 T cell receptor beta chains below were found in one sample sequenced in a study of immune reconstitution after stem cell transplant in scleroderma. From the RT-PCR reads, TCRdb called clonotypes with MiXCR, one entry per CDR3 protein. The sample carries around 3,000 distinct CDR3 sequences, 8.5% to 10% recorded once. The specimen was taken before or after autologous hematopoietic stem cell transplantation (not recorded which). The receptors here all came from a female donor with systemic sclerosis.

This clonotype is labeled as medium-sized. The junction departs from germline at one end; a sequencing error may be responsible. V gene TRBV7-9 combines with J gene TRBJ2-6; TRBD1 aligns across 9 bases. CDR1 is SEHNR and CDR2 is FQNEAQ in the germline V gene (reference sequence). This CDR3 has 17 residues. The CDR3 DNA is TGTGCCAGCACCTCAGGACAGGGGATCTCTGGGGCCAACGTCCCGACTTTC. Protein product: CASTSGQGISGANVPTF. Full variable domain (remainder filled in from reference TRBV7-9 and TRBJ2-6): DTGVSQNPRHKITKRGQNVTFRCDPISEHNRLYWYRQTLGQGPEFLTYFQNEAQLEKSRLLSDRFSAERPKGSFSTLEIQRTEQGDSAMYLCASTSGQGISGANVPTFGAGSRLTVL.

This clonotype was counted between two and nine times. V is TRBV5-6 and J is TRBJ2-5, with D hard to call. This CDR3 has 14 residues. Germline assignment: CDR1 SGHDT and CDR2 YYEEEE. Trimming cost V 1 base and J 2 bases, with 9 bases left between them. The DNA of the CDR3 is TGTGCCAGCAGCTTGATTGGGGTTCAAGAGACCCAGTACTTC. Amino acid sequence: CASSLIGVQETQYF.

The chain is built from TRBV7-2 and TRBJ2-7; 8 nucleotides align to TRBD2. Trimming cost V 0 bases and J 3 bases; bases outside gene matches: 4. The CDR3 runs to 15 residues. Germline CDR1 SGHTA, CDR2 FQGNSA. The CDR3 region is CASSLAAGGYYEQYF. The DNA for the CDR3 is TGTGCCAGCAGCTTAGCGGCGGGGGGCTACTACGAGCAGTACTTC.

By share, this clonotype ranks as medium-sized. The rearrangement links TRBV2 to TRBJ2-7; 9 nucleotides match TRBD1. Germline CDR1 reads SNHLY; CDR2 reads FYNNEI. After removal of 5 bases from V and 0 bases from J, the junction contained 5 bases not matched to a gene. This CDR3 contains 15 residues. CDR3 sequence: CASSRDRVGSYEQYF. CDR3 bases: TGTGCCAGCAGTAGGGACAGGGTGGGCTCCTACGAGCAGTACTTC.

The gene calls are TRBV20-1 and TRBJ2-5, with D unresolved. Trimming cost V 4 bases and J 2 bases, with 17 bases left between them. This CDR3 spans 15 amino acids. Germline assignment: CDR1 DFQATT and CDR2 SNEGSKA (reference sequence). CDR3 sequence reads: CSAKVGSNPQETQYF. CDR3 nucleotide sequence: TGCAGTGCTAAGGTTGGCTCTAACCCACAAGAGACCCAGTACTTC.

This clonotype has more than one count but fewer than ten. For the CDR3, the DNA is TGCGCCAGCAGCTTGGAGATGACTAGCGTGGGGACCCAGTACTTC. This translates into CASSLEMTSVGTQYF. The chain couples TRBV5-1 to TRBJ2-5, with TRBD2 matching over 8 bases. V trimming: 0 bases; J trimming: 7 bases; junction bases outside the gene matches: 8. Per germline, CDR1 SGHRS and CDR2 YFSETQ. The CDR3 length is 15 residues.

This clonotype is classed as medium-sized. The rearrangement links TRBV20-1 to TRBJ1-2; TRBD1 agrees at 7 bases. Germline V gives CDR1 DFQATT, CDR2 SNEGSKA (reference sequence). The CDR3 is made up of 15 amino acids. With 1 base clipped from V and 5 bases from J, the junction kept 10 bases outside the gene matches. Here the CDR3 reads CSARGVTGQLYGYTF. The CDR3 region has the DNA TGCAGTGCTAGAGGGGTTACGGGACAGCTGTATGGCTACACCTTC.

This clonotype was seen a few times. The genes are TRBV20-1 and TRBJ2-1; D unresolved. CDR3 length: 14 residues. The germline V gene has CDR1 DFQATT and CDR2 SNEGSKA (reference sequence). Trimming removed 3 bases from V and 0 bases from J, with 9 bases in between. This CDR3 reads CSARTGSSYNEQFF. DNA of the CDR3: TGCAGTGCTAGGACTGGAAGCTCCTACAATGAGCAGTTCTTC.

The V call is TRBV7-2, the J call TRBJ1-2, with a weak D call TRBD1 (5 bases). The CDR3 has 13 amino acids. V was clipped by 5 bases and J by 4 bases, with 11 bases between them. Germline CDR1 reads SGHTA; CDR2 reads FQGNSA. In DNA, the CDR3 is TGTGCCAGCAGCCCCCCGGGGGGCTATGGCTACACCTTC. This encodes CASSPPGGYGYTF.

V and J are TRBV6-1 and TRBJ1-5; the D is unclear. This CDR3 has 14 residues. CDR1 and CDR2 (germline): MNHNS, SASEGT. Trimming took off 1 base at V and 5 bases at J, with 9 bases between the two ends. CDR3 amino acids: CASSEGYRDQPQHF. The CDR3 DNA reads TGTGCCAGCAGTGAAGGGTATCGGGATCAGCCCCAGCATTTT.

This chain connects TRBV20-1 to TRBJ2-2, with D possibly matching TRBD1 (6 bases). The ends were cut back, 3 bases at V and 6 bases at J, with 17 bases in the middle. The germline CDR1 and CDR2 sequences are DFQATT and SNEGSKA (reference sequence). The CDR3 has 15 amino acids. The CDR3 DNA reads TGCAGTGCTAGGCCGGACAGCCAACCCGCCGGGGAGCTGTTTTTT. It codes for CSARPDSQPAGELFF.

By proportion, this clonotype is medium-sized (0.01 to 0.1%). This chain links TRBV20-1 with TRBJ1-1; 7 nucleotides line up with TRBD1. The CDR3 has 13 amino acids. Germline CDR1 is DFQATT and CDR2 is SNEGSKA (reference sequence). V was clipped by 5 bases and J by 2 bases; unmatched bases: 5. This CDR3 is CSARDSYNTEAFF. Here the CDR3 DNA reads TGCAGTGCTCGGGACAGCTACAACACTGAAGCTTTCTTT.

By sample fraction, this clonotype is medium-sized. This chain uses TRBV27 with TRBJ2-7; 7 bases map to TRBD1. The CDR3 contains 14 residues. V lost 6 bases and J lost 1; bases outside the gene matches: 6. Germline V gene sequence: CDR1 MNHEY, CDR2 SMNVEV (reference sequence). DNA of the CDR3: TGTGCCAGCAGCGGGACAGCCGGGTCCTACGAGCAGTACTTC. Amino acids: CASSGTAGSYEQYF.

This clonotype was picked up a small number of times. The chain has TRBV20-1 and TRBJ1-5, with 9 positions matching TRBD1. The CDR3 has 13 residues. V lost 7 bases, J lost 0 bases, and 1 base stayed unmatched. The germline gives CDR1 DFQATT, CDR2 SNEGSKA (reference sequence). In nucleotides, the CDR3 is TGCAGTGGGACAGGGGATAGCAATCAGCCCCAGCATTTT. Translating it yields CSGTGDSNQPQHF.

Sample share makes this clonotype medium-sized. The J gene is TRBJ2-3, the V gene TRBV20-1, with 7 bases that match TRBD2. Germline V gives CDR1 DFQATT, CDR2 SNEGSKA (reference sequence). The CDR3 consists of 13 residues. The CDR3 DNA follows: TGCAGCCTGACTAGCACGATCGCAGATACGCAGTATTTT. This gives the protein CSLTSTIADTQYF.

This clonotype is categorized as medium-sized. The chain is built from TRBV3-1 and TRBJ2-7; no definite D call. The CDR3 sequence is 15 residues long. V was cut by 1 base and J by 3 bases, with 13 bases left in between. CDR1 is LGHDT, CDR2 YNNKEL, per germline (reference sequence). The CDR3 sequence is CASSQAPREHYEQYF. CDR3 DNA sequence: TGTGCCAGCAGCCAAGCGCCGCGAGAACACTACGAGCAGTACTTC.

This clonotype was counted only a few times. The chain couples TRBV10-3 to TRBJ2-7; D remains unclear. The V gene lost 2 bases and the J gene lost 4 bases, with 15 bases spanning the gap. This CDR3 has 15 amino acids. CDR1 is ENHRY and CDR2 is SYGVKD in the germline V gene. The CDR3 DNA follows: TGTGCCATCAGTGAGCGGGCGGCCGCCCGATACGAGCAGTACTTC. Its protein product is CAISERAAARYEQYF.

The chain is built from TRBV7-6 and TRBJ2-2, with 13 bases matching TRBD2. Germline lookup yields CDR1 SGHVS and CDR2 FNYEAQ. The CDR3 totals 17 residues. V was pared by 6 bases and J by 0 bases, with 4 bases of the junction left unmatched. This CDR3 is CASSLTSGGPNTGELFF. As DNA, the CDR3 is TGTGCCAGCAGTTTGACTAGCGGGGGGCCGAACACCGGGGAGCTGTTTTTT.

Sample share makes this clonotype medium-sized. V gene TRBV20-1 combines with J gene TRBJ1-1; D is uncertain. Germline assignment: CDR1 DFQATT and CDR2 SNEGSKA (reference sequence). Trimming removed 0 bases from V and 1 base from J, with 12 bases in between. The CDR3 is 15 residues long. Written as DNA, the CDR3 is TGCAGTGCTAGAGATTGGGAGGATGGGAACACTGAAGCTTTCTTT. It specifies CSARDWEDGNTEAFF.

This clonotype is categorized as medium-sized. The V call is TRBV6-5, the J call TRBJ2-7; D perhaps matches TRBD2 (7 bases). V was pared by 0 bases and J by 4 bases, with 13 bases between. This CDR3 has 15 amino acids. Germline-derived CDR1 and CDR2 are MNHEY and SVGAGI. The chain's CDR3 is CASSYSGGGLYEQYF. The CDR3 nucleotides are TGTGCCAGCAGTTACTCGGGGGGGGGGCTTTACGAGCAGTACTTC.

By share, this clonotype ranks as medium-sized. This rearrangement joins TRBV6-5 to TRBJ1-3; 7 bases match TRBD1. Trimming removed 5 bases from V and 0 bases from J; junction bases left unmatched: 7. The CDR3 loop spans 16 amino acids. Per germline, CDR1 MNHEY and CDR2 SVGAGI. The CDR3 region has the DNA TGTGCCAGCAGTGCCGAGACAGGGAGCTCTGGAAACACCATATATTTT. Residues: CASSAETGSSGNTIYF.

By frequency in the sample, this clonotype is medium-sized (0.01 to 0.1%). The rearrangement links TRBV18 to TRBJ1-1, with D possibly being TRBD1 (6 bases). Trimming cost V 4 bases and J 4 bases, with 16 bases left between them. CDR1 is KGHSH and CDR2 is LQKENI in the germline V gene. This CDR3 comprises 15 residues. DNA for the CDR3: TGTGCCAGCTCACGCGTTACAGGGAAGGGCACTGAAGCTTTCTTT. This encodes CASSRVTGKGTEAFF.

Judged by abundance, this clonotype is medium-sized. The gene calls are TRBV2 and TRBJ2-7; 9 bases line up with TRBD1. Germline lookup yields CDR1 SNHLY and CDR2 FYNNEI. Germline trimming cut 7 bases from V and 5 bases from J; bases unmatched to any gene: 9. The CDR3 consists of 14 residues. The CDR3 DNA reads TGTGCCAGCACAGAACAGGGGGCGGGACACGAGCAGTACTTC. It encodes CASTEQGAGHEQYF.

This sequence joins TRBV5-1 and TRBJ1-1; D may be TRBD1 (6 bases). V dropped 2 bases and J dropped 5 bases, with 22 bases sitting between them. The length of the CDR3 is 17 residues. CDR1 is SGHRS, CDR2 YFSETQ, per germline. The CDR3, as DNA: TGCGCCAGCAGCTTCACCGCTCGGGGCAGGGGTTGGACTGAAGCTTTCTTT. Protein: CASSFTARGRGWTEAFF.

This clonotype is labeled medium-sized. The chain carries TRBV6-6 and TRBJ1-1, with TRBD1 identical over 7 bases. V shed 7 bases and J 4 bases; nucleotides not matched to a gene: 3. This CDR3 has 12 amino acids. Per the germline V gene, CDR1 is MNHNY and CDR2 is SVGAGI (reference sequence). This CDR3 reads CASTGGGTEAFF. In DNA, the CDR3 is TGTGCCAGCACAGGGGGGGGCACTGAAGCTTTCTTT.

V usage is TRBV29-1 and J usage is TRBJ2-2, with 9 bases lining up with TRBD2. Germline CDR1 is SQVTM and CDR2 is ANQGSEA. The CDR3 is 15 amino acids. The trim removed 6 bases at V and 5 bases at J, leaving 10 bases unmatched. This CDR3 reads CSVATSGIRTGELFF. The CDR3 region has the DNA TGCAGCGTCGCGACTAGCGGTATCAGAACCGGGGAGCTGTTTTTT.

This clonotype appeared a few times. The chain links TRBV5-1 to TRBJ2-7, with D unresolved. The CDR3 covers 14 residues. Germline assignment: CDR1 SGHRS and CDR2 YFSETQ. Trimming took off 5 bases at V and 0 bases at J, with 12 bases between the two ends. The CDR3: CASRPRPSSYEQYF. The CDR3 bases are TGCGCCAGCAGACCACGACCGAGCTCCTACGAGCAGTACTTC.

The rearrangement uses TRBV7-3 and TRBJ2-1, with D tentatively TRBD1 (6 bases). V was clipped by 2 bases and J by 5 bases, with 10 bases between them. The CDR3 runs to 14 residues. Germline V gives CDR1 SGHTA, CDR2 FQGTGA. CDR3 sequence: CASSLSRDNNEQFF. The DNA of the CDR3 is TGTGCCAGCAGCTTATCCCGGGACAACAATGAGCAGTTCTTC.

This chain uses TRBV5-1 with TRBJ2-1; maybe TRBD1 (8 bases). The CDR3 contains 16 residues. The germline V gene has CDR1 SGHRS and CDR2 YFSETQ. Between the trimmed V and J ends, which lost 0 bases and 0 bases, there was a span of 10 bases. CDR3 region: CASSLDRGGSYNEQFF. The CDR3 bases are TGCGCCAGCAGCTTGGACAGGGGGGGCTCCTACAATGAGCAGTTCTTC. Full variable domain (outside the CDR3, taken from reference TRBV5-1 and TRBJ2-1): KAGVTQTPRYLIKTRGQQVTLSCSPISGHRSVSWYQQTPGQGLQFLFEYFSETQRNKGNFPGRFSGRQFSNSRSEMNVSTLELGDSALYLCASSLDRGGSYNEQFFGPGTRLTVL.

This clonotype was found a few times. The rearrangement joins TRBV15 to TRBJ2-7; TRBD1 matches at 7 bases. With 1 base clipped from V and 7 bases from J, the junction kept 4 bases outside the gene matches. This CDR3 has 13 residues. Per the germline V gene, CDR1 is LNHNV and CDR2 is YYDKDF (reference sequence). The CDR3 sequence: CATSRGGTAEQYF. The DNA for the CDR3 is TGTGCCACCAGCAGAGGTGGGACAGCAGAGCAGTACTTC.

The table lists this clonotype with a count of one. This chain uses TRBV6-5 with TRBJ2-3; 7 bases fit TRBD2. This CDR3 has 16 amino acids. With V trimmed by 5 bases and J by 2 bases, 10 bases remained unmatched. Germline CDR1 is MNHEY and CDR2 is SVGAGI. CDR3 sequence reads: CASSGLSSGSTDTQYF. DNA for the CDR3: TGTGCCAGCAGTGGACTATCTAGCGGCTCCACAGATACGCAGTATTTT.

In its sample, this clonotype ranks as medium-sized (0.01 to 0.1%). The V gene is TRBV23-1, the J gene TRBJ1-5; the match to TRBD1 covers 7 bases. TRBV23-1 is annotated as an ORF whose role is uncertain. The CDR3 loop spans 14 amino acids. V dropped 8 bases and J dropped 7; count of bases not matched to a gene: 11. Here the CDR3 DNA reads TGCGCCAGCGTAACAGGGGAAATGGACCAGCCCCAGCATTTT. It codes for CASVTGEMDQPQHF.